These T cell receptor beta chains were read from a single sample in a study of ipilimumab plus nivolumab after autologous stem cell transplantation. Here immunoSEQ multiplex PCR was the method, and the copy in TCRdb shows in-frame clones only, minus some. Seen here are fewer than 20,000 clones, around four fifths observed once, and the top ten hold around a fifth. Sample: PBMCs, taken in a trial of ipilimumab plus nivolumab as post-transplant consolidation. The source is a male donor with diffuse large B-cell lymphoma. Both conserved end residues are part of each CDR3. Each record gives: clone size, J gene, V gene, D gene, CDR3 protein, CDR3 DNA. The D gene is left open where the match is weak. The listing skips clone size in some rows; elsewhere it reads once, few, many or a size class.

NA | TRBJ1-1 | TRBV9 | NA | CASSVSHFTEAFF | TGTGCCAGCAGCGTTAGCCACTTCACTGAAGCTTTCTTT
NA | TRBJ1-2 | TRBV15 | NA | CATSRSTGTGNYGYTF | TGTGCCACCAGCAGATCTACCGGGACCGGTAACTATGGCTACACCTTC
NA | TRBJ2-7 | TRBV7-8 | TRBD1 | CASSADRDRGEQYF | TGTGCCAGCAGCGCCGACCGGGACAGGGGCGAGCAGTACTTC
once | TRBJ1-1 | TRBV7-9 | NA | CASSSGLNTEAFF | TGTGCCAGCAGTTCAGGGTTGAACACTGAAGCTTTCTTT
NA | TRBJ1-3 | TRBV4-1 | NA | CASSQGGSSGNTIYF | TGCGCCAGCAGCCAAGGGGGGAGCTCTGGAAACACCATATATTTT
NA | TRBJ2-7 | TRBV6-5 | NA | CASTGRVGSYEQYF | TGTGCCAGCACCGGACGGGTTGGGTCCTACGAGCAGTACTTC
NA | TRBJ2-2 | TRBV4-3 | NA | CASSQDIQALGTGELFF | TGCGCCAGCAGCCAAGATATTCAGGCGCTAGGGACCGGGGAGCTGTTTTTT
NA | TRBJ2-3 | TRBV7-9 | TRBD2 | CASSYRGLAGTDTQYF | TGTGCCAGCAGCTACCGGGGACTAGCGGGAACAGATACGCAGTATTTT
NA | TRBJ2-6 | TRBV7-8 | TRBD2 | CASSQGLARLSGANVLTF | TGTGCCAGCAGCCAGGGACTAGCGCGCCTCTCTGGGGCCAACGTCCTGACTTTC
NA | TRBJ2-1 | TRBV27 | TRBD2 | CASSLLSRTSEVNEQFF | TGTGCCAGCAGTTTATTATCGCGTACTAGCGAAGTCAATGAGCAGTTCTTC